This T cell receptor beta chain is drawn from a study of molecular identifiers for immune sequencing clone quantification. This clonotype was observed at least ten times. Its cognate antigen is unknown. Naive CD8 libraries came from about 20,000 to 1,000,000 sorted cells with 10%, 30% or 50% RNA. Study-wide findings and caveats: Spiked TCR RNA from one Jurkat cell reportedly showed up when mixed among 950,000 to 1,000,000 naive cells.

TCRdb re-analysed the PCR reads in MiXCR, keeping a single row per CDR3 protein. The table records over 55,000 distinct CDR3 sequences, around 17% of them present only once. The receptor was isolated from a human donor in good health. Some libraries in this study had Jurkat cell RNA spiked in. The sample taken for sequencing was naive CD8+ T cells from blood, with Jurkat cell RNA spiked in. Noted subset: FACS-sorted CD8+CD4-CCR7+CD45RA+ naive T cells.

Written as DNA, the CDR3 is TGTGCCAGCAGTTTATCTCTCTACCGGGAGGGGGGCAATGAGCAGTTCTTC. Translation gives CASSLSLYREGGNEQFF. The rearrangement uses TRBV27 and TRBJ2-1, with 8 bases matching TRBD2. Per the germline V gene, CDR1 is MNHEY and CDR2 is SMNVEV (reference sequence). V lost 0 bases to trimming and J lost 6 bases; unmatched junction nucleotides: 10. The CDR3 spans 17 residues.